This TCR beta chain was captured by sequencing in a study of shared clonotypes between healthy human individuals. Running of the assay took place at deep level. Original handling: Junction-only sequences produced by ImmunoSEQ had no quality scores, so filtering differed. TCRdb's copy holds only in-frame clones and misses some; the assay was immunoSEQ multiplex PCR. The V and J calls and clone size were taken over from that table, and D and trimming were inferred from the DNA. This table has 2 million to 2.5 million clones, about 92% appearing once. V was cut by 3 bases and J by 3 bases, with 14 bases left in between. Germline V gene lookup returns CDR1 SEHNR and CDR2 FQNEAQ (reference sequence). The CDR3 has 16 amino acids. Study conclusions and caveats: Though the depth was large, rarefaction showed that sorted-subset sequencing was incomplete.

A word on this clone: The antigen is unknown.

CD45RO-negative, CCR7-selected cells formed the naive CD8 fraction, which excluded terminally differentiated effector memory CD45RA+ cells. Sample: naive CD8+ T cells from PBMCs. The chain uses TRBV7-9 and TRBJ2-2; D is unclear. The origin of this receptor is a man aged 18 to 29 in good health. Some clones in this sample may be carry-over from other donors' samples. Here the CDR3 reads CASSLPVSTYTGELFF. CDR3 sequence (DNA): TGTGCCAGCAGCTTGCCGGTCTCTACTTACACCGGGGAGCTGTTTTTT.